Following are 24 T cell receptor beta chains from one sample sequenced in a study of T cell changes during pregnancy in multiple sclerosis. Assay used: immunoSEQ multiplex PCR; TCRdb lists only in-frame clones, some missing. Among tens of thousands of clones, 85% to 95% were seen once, and the ten largest hold 0.65% to 0.95%. Material: peripheral blood, obtained in the second trimester of pregnancy. The receptors originated from a female donor in good health, enrolled as a control in a pregnancy study.

The chain links TRBV7-3 to TRBJ2-3; D unresolved. CDR3 length: 15 residues. Per germline, CDR1 SGHTA and CDR2 FQGTGA. Trimming removed 1 base from V and 10 bases from J, with 18 bases in between. As DNA, the CDR3 is TGTGCCAGCAGCTTAATATCCGGGTCAGTGGATTCGCAGTATTTT. Protein product: CASSLISGSVDSQYF.

This chain connects TRBV19 to TRBJ2-2; D possibly corresponds to TRBD2 (6 bases). Germline V gene sequence: CDR1 LNHDA, CDR2 SQIVND (reference sequence). Trimming stripped 4 bases from V and 6 bases from J, with 12 bases between. The CDR3 runs to 14 residues. CDR3 protein: CASSRGVPSGELFF. The CDR3 DNA reads TGTGCCAGTAGTAGGGGGGTACCATCCGGGGAGCTGTTTTTT.

This clone was recorded once. This rearrangement joins TRBV7-3 to TRBJ1-2; 7 bases fit TRBD1. Germline trimming cut 3 bases from V and 2 bases from J; bases unmatched to any gene: 0. CDR1 is SGHTA and CDR2 is FQGTGA in the germline V gene. This CDR3 is 13 amino acids long. The CDR3, as DNA: TGTGCCAGCAGCTTGGGACAGAACTATGGCTACACCTTC. As protein: CASSLGQNYGYTF.

The chain joins TRBV5-4 to TRBJ1-5, with D unresolved. Trimming pared 4 bases from V and 1 base from J, leaving 12 bases between. The CDR3 loop spans 15 amino acids. Germline-derived CDR1 and CDR2 are SGHNT and YYREEE (reference sequence). The CDR3 loop reads CASSGGPESNQPQHF. The CDR3 nucleotides are TGTGCCAGCAGCGGCGGCCCTGAGAGCAATCAGCCCCAGCATTTT.

CDR3 bases: TGTGCCAGTAGCCTCCTTCCGGTCCCACCCCATGATGGCTACACCTTC. It is translated as CASSLLPVPPHDGYTF. The V gene is TRBV19, the J gene TRBJ1-2; D call uncertain. The CDR3 is 16 amino acids. CDR1 LNHDA and CDR2 SQIVND come from the germline V gene (reference sequence). V lost 6 bases and J 6 bases, leaving 23 bases between the germline ends. Using reference TRBV19 and TRBJ1-2 for the parts outside the CDR3, the full variable domain is DGGITQSPKYLFRKEGQNVTLSCEQNLNHDAMYWYRQDPGQGLRLIYYSQIVNDFQKGDIAEGYSVSREKKESFPLTVTSAQKNPTAFYLCASSLLPVPPHDGYTFGSGTRLTVV.

V is TRBV5-8 and J is TRBJ1-2; D uncertain. The length of the CDR3 is 13 residues. Germline V gene sequence: CDR1 SGHTS, CDR2 YDEGEE. V lost 0 bases, J lost 8 bases, and 11 bases lay in between. CDR3 protein: CASSLVSGSGYTF. The DNA for the CDR3 is TGTGCCAGCAGCTTGGTATCGGGGAGCGGCTACACCTTC.

The rearrangement uses TRBV7-2 and TRBJ2-2, with TRBD2 as a possible D gene (5 bases). CDR3 size: 16 residues. V lost 1 base and J lost 4, with 13 bases in between. CDR1 SGHTA and CDR2 FQGNSA come from the germline V gene. CDR3 sequence reads: CASSLVTGSGTGELFF. As DNA, the CDR3 is TGTGCCAGCAGCTTAGTGACGGGGTCGGGCACCGGGGAGCTGTTTTTT.

This clone was seen once. This chain connects TRBV9 to TRBJ2-5, with TRBD2 matching 7 bases. This CDR3 has 15 amino acids. Germline V gene data show CDR1 as SGDLS and CDR2 as YYNGEE. Trimming cost V 4 bases and J 4 bases; bases outside gene matches: 10. CDR3 protein: CASSPMRGSGETQYF. Written as DNA, the CDR3 is TGTGCCAGCAGCCCCATGCGGGGGTCGGGAGAGACCCAGTACTTC.

This chain links TRBV27 with TRBJ2-2, with D possibly TRBD2 on 7 matching bases. CDR3 length equals 14 residues. V was clipped by 6 bases and J by 9 bases, with 17 bases between them. Germline CDR1 and CDR2: MNHEY and SMNVEV (reference sequence). This CDR3 is CASRGGAVSRELFF. The CDR3 region has the DNA TGTGCCAGCAGAGGGGGGGCCGTTTCTCGGGAGCTGTTTTTT.

This clone came up once. The J gene is TRBJ2-1, the V gene TRBV9; 10 bases match TRBD1. V shed 0 bases and J 8 bases; nucleotides not matched to a gene: 11. The CDR3 has 17 residues. Germline assignment: CDR1 SGDLS and CDR2 YYNGEE. CDR3 DNA: TGTGCCAGCAGCGTAGGGGATGAGAGACAGGGGGCTTATGAGCAGTTCTTC. Encoded protein: CASSVGDERQGAYEQFF.

The chain is built from TRBV30 and TRBJ2-7; D is ambiguous. Germline V gene lookup returns CDR1 GTSNPN and CDR2 SVGIG (reference sequence). The ends were cut back, 2 bases at V and 6 bases at J, with 11 bases in the middle. The CDR3 sequence is 12 residues long. The CDR3 nucleotides are TGTGCCTGGAGTCCCTCAAACACCGAGCAGTACTTC. Translating gives CAWSPSNTEQYF.

The chain employs TRBV19 and TRBJ1-2, with D tentatively TRBD1 (6 bases). The V gene's germline CDR1 is LNHDA and CDR2 SQIVND (reference sequence). V lost 7 bases to trimming and J lost 3 bases, with 12 bases between them. The CDR3 covers 13 residues. The CDR3 loop reads CASTAGEYYGYTF. As DNA, the CDR3 is TGTGCCAGTACGGCAGGGGAGTACTATGGCTACACCTTC.

The rearrangement uses TRBV19 and TRBJ1-2; TRBD1 aligns across 11 bases. Germline V gene sequence: CDR1 LNHDA, CDR2 SQIVND (reference sequence). The CDR3 is made up of 16 amino acids. With 5 bases clipped from V and 0 bases from J, the junction kept 5 bases outside the gene matches. The CDR3 nucleotides read TGTGCCAGTAGTCCTCCGGGACAGGGGGCTAACTATGGCTACACCTTC. Translating gives CASSPPGQGANYGYTF.

The chain employs TRBV30 and TRBJ1-5; D not certain. CDR1 GTSNPN and CDR2 SVGIG come from the germline V gene (reference sequence). Trimming removed 7 bases from V and 6 bases from J, with 13 bases in between. The CDR3 covers 12 residues. The CDR3 nucleotides are TGTGCCTACAAAGCGGGGTTTCAGCCCCAGCATTTT. Its protein is CAYKAGFQPQHF.

The chain joins TRBV7-9 to TRBJ2-2, with TRBD2 matching over 11 bases. After removal of 2 bases from V and 4 bases from J, the junction contained 0 bases not matched to a gene. Germline V gives CDR1 SEHNR, CDR2 FQNEAQ (reference sequence). The CDR3 length is 15 residues. The CDR3 region has the DNA TGTGCCAGCAGCTTAACTAGCGGGGGCACCGGGGAGCTGTTTTTT. It is translated as CASSLTSGGTGELFF.

This chain links TRBV7-2 with TRBJ2-7, with D hard to call. The V gene lost 2 bases and the J gene lost 2 bases, with 7 bases spanning the gap. Germline V gene data show CDR1 as SGHTA and CDR2 as FQGNSA. The CDR3 is 13 amino acids. The CDR3 protein is CASSLIATYEQYF. DNA for the CDR3: TGTGCCAGCAGCTTAATAGCTACCTACGAGCAGTACTTC.

This chain connects TRBV19 to TRBJ1-1; 7 positions agree with TRBD1. CDR3 length equals 17 residues. V dropped 3 bases and J dropped 6; count of bases not matched to a gene: 16. In germline, CDR1 is LNHDA, CDR2 SQIVND (reference sequence). The CDR3 nucleotides are TGTGCCAGTAGTATGCCGAACCCGGGACAGATGGGCGCTGAAGCTTTCTTT. Translated, it gives CASSMPNPGQMGAEAFF.

Remarks on this clone: The germline gene is not matched at one end of the junction; a read error may be the cause. This chain links TRBV6-4 with TRBJ2-1, with a tentative D call TRBD1 (6 bases). Looked up from germline, CDR1 is MRHNA and CDR2 is SNTAGT. This CDR3 comprises 17 residues. The CDR3 is CASSDDLDRYSCNEQFF. CDR3 nucleotide sequence: TGTGCCAGCAGTGACGACCTTGACAGGTACTCCTGCAATGAGCAGTTCTTC.

The rearrangement joins TRBV7-3 to TRBJ2-5, with D hard to call. This CDR3 has 13 amino acids. Germline V CDR1 and CDR2: SGHTA, FQGTGA. V dropped 5 bases and J dropped 1 base, with 8 bases sitting between them. The chain's CDR3 is CASSPTRQETQYF. CDR3 nucleotide sequence: TGTGCCAGCAGCCCGACACGCCAAGAGACCCAGTACTTC.

The chain recombines TRBV7-2 with TRBJ2-1, with 12 bases aligning to TRBD2. The CDR3 is 17 residues long. With V trimmed by 1 base and J by 0 bases, 1 base remained unmatched. CDR1 and CDR2 (germline): SGHTA, FQGNSA. DNA for the CDR3: TGTGCCAGCAGCTTAGGGACTAGCGGGGACTCCTACAATGAGCAGTTCTTC. Protein: CASSLGTSGDSYNEQFF.

Notes on this clone: Other DNA sequences of this sample code for an identical CDR3. This chain uses TRBV18 with TRBJ2-7, with 10 bases that match TRBD1. V dropped 3 bases and J dropped 2; count of bases not matched to a gene: 1. The CDR3 contains 14 residues. Per germline, CDR1 KGHSH and CDR2 LQKENI. The DNA of the CDR3 is TGTGCCAGCTCACCCGGACAGGGGGCCTACGAGCAGTACTTC. This encodes CASSPGQGAYEQYF.

The CDR3 reads CASSLGGQVFNQPQHF. The CDR3, as DNA: TGTGCCAGCAGCTTGGGGGGACAGGTATTCAATCAGCCCCAGCATTTT. V and J are TRBV5-6 and TRBJ1-5; TRBD1 aligns across 8 bases. The germline V gene encodes CDR1 SGHDT and CDR2 YYEEEE. The CDR3 runs 16 residues. The junction had 5 bases not matched to a gene; V was cut back by 0 bases and J by 3 bases.

V usage is TRBV27 and J usage is TRBJ2-5, with 13 bases lining up with TRBD2. This CDR3 is built from 19 residues. CDR1 and CDR2 from the germline V gene are MNHEY and SMNVEV (reference sequence). V trimming: 6 bases; J trimming: 1 base; junction bases outside the gene matches: 14. The CDR3 spells CASSPGTSGVLSPQETQYF. The CDR3 DNA reads TGTGCCAGCAGCCCTGGGACTAGCGGGGTCCTTTCCCCCCAAGAGACCCAGTACTTC.

The rearrangement joins TRBV6-6 to TRBJ2-7; D is unresolved. V lost 2 bases, J lost 3 bases, and 11 bases lay in between. Germline V gene lookup returns CDR1 MNHNY and CDR2 SVGAGI (reference sequence). This CDR3 contains 14 residues. CDR3 bases: TGTGCCAGCAGTTACGGCAGTCCTCTCTACGAGCAGTACTTC. Residues: CASSYGSPLYEQYF.